The clone carrying this T cell receptor beta chain was counted between two and nine times. The protocol was immunoSEQ multiplex PCR, while the TCRdb copy is restricted to in-frame clones and leaves out a portion. The sample contains roughly 95,000 clones, less than 80% of which appear only once. Trimming stripped 0 bases from V and 6 bases from J, with 6 bases between. This CDR3 is built from 12 residues. The data were taken from a study of fetal regulatory T cell absence and autoimmunity. This clonotype was sampled from a male donor with IPEX syndrome. The sequenced sample consisted of pancreas tissue. The chain couples TRBV23-1 to TRBJ2-7; D not resolved. TRBV23-1 falls under the ORF class, with uncertain function. As DNA, the CDR3 is TGCGCCAGCAGTCAATCCGGTCCCGAGCAGTACTTC. It codes for CASSQSGPEQYF.